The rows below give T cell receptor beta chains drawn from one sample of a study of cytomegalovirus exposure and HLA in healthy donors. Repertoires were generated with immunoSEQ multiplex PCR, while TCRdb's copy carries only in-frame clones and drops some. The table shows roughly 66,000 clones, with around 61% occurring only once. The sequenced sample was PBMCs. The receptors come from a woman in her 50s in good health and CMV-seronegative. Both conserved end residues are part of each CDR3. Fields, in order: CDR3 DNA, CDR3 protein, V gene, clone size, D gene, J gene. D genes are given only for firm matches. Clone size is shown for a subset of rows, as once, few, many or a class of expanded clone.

CDR3nt: TGTGCCATCCGATGGGACACCTATTCCTACGAGCAGTACTTC
CDR3aa: CAIRWDTYSYEQYF
v_gene: TRBV10-3
abundance: -
d_gene: -
j_gene: TRBJ2-7

CDR3nt: TGTGCCAGCAGCTTCGGACTGACTAGCACAGATACGCAGTATTTT
CDR3aa: CASSFGLTSTDTQYF
v_gene: TRBV5-6
abundance: once
d_gene: -
j_gene: TRBJ2-3

CDR3nt: TGTGCCCTAGGTGGTGGCGGGGGCACAGATACGCAGTATTTT
CDR3aa: CALGGGGGTDTQYF
v_gene: TRBV30
abundance: -
d_gene: -
j_gene: TRBJ2-3

CDR3nt: TGTGCCAGCAGCTTCCAGGGGATAATGGATGAAAAACTGTTTTTT
CDR3aa: CASSFQGIMDEKLFF
v_gene: TRBV5-6
abundance: -
d_gene: -
j_gene: TRBJ1-4

CDR3nt: TGTGCCAGCAGCTACTCCGCGGACCCGGGGGGGGCCAACGTCCTGACTTTC
CDR3aa: CASSYSADPGGANVLTF
v_gene: TRBV7-9
abundance: -
d_gene: -
j_gene: TRBJ2-6

CDR3nt: TGTGCCAGCAGCCTGGGGGGTTTCACTGAAAAACTGTTTTTT
CDR3aa: CASSLGGFTEKLFF
v_gene: TRBV7-8
abundance: -
d_gene: -
j_gene: TRBJ1-4

CDR3nt: TGCGCCAGCAGCGCGGGGACAGGGACCTACAATGAGCAGTTCTTC
CDR3aa: CASSAGTGTYNEQFF
v_gene: TRBV5-1
abundance: -
d_gene: TRBD1
j_gene: TRBJ2-1

CDR3nt: TGCGCCAGCAGCCCGGGACAGATACAAGAGACCCAGTACTTC
CDR3aa: CASSPGQIQETQYF
v_gene: TRBV5-1
abundance: once
d_gene: TRBD1
j_gene: TRBJ2-5

CDR3nt: TGTGCCACCAGCAGAGGAACGACGGGACAGTCTCGCAATGAGCAGTTCTTC
CDR3aa: CATSRGTTGQSRNEQFF
v_gene: TRBV15
abundance: -
d_gene: TRBD1
j_gene: TRBJ2-1

CDR3nt: TGCAGCGTTCGGGGACTAGCGGGAGGGACAGATACGCAGTATTTT
CDR3aa: CSVRGLAGGTDTQYF
v_gene: TRBV29-1
abundance: -
d_gene: TRBD2
j_gene: TRBJ2-3

CDR3nt: TGCAGCGCTGGGAGGGGGTGGGGAATGAACACTGAAGCTTTCTTT
CDR3aa: CSAGRGWGMNTEAFF
v_gene: TRBV29-1
abundance: -
d_gene: -
j_gene: TRBJ1-1

CDR3nt: TGCGCCAGCAGCCCCCAGGGGAACACTGAAGCTTTCTTT
CDR3aa: CASSPQGNTEAFF
v_gene: TRBV5-1
abundance: few
d_gene: -
j_gene: TRBJ1-1

CDR3nt: TGTGCCAGCACGACAAGGGGCCTGCGGACTGAAGCTTTCTTT
CDR3aa: CASTTRGLRTEAFF
v_gene: TRBV7-2
abundance: -
d_gene: -
j_gene: TRBJ1-1

CDR3nt: TGTGCCACCAGCAGAGATGGGGACAGGGAAGGCGAGCAGTACTTC
CDR3aa: CATSRDGDREGEQYF
v_gene: TRBV15
abundance: -
d_gene: TRBD1
j_gene: TRBJ2-7

CDR3nt: TGTGCCAGCAGTTTATCCCAGCGCACTGAAGCTTTCTTT
CDR3aa: CASSLSQRTEAFF
v_gene: TRBV28
abundance: -
d_gene: -
j_gene: TRBJ1-1

CDR3nt: TGTGCCAGAGGAAGCAGGGGATACACTGAAGCTTTCTTT
CDR3aa: CARGSRGYTEAFF
v_gene: TRBV28
abundance: few
d_gene: -
j_gene: TRBJ1-1

CDR3nt: TGCGCCAGCAGCTTGGAGGGGCCAGACGATGGCTACACCTTC
CDR3aa: CASSLEGPDDGYTF
v_gene: TRBV5-1
abundance: -
d_gene: -
j_gene: TRBJ1-2

CDR3nt: TGTGCCAGCAGCCTTCAGGGCTCTGGAAACACCATATATTTT
CDR3aa: CASSLQGSGNTIYF
v_gene: TRBV4-2
abundance: -
d_gene: -
j_gene: TRBJ1-3

CDR3nt: TGTGCCAGCGCCCAAGGGGGCACAGATACGCAGTATTTT
CDR3aa: CASAQGGTDTQYF
v_gene: TRBV6-6
abundance: -
d_gene: -
j_gene: TRBJ2-3

CDR3nt: TGTGCCTGGACTCTAGCGGGAGGGATAAATGAGCAGTTCTTC
CDR3aa: CAWTLAGGINEQFF
v_gene: TRBV30
abundance: -
d_gene: TRBD2
j_gene: TRBJ2-1

CDR3nt: TGCGCCAGCAGCCAAGATACCCGGGAGACATACAATGAGCAGTTCTTC
CDR3aa: CASSQDTRETYNEQFF
v_gene: TRBV4-1
abundance: -
d_gene: -
j_gene: TRBJ2-1

CDR3nt: TGCGCCAGCAGCCAAGTGGGACTAGCGGGAGGGAGCTCCTACAATGAGCAGTTCTTC
CDR3aa: CASSQVGLAGGSSYNEQFF
v_gene: TRBV4-1
abundance: few
d_gene: TRBD2
j_gene: TRBJ2-1

CDR3nt: TGTGCCAGCAGGACACACGGTACAGGGAACACCATATATTTT
CDR3aa: CASRTHGTGNTIYF
v_gene: TRBV28
abundance: -
d_gene: -
j_gene: TRBJ1-3

CDR3nt: TGTGCCAGCAGCTTAGTTTGGGCTCCTTCCTACGAGCAGTACTTC
CDR3aa: CASSLVWAPSYEQYF
v_gene: TRBV7-8
abundance: -
d_gene: -
j_gene: TRBJ2-7

CDR3nt: TGCAGCGTTGATACAGGGGGCGACGAGCAGTACTTC
CDR3aa: CSVDTGGDEQYF
v_gene: TRBV29-1
abundance: -
d_gene: TRBD1
j_gene: TRBJ2-7

CDR3nt: TGTGCCAGCAGGGGGACAGTCGGGAGCAATCAGCCCCAGCATTTT
CDR3aa: CASRGTVGSNQPQHF
v_gene: TRBV2
abundance: -
d_gene: TRBD1
j_gene: TRBJ1-5

CDR3nt: TGCGCCAGCAGCCAAGATCTCAGGGCGGAGCGGGAGGACCTAAGCACAGATACGCAGTATTTT
CDR3aa: CASSQDLRAEREDLSTDTQYF
v_gene: TRBV4-3
abundance: -
d_gene: TRBD2
j_gene: TRBJ2-3